A selection of T cell receptor beta chains follows, all from one sample in a study of OX40 agonist ivuxolimab in advanced cancers. Using immunoSEQ multiplex PCR, the repertoire was profiled, and TCRdb retains in-frame clones only, with some absent. The sample lists about 61,000 clones; roughly 90% were seen once. The material sequenced was CD4+ or CD8+ T cells sorted from blood, taken in a trial of the OX40 agonist ivuxolimab. Receptors originate from an adult with an advanced solid tumor such as melanoma, head and neck, liver or kidney cancer. Each CDR3 is given with its conserved first and last residue. A D gene is named only where the DNA matches it firmly. Size tells how often a clone was seen (once, few, many) or the class of an expanded clone, and some rows leave it out.

abundance	v_gene	d_gene	j_gene	CDR3nt	CDR3aa
NA	TRBV6-1	NA	TRBJ1-2	TGTGCCAGCAGTGAAAGTGTAGGGGGGGGCTATGGCTACACCTTC	CASSESVGGGYGYTF
NA	TRBV19	TRBD2	TRBJ2-2	TGTGCCAGTAGTATTACGGGACTAGCGGCGAACACCGGGGAGCTGTTTTTT	CASSITGLAANTGELFF
NA	TRBV30	TRBD1	TRBJ1-5	TGTGCCTGGAGTGGGTCAAGAGTAGGGGGCTCTCAGCCCCAGCATTTT	CAWSGSRVGGSQPQHF
NA	TRBV6-6	TRBD2	TRBJ2-5	TGTGCCAGCACCCCCCTCAGGCTAGCGGGGGGGACCCAGTACTTC	CASTPLRLAGGTQYF
few	TRBV5-1	TRBD1	TRBJ2-1	TGCGCCAGCAGCTTGGAACCGGGACAGGCCTATGAGCAGTTCTTC	CASSLEPGQAYEQFF
NA	TRBV5-6	NA	TRBJ1-2	TGTGCCAGCAGCTTGTCAGGGAGTAACTATGGCTACACCTTC	CASSLSGSNYGYTF
NA	TRBV19	NA	TRBJ2-2	TGTGCCAGTAGTTCTTTTCGGGACGGGGAGCTGTTTTTT	CASSSFRDGELFF
once	TRBV28	NA	TRBJ1-6	TGTGCCAGCAGCGCCTGGGAGGGGCTGGGCTCCTATAATTCACCCCTCCACTTT	CASSAWEGLGSYNSPLHF
NA	TRBV10-1	TRBD1	TRBJ2-3	TGCGCCACCCCAACAGGGGGCTGGAGCACAGATACGCAGTATTTT	CATPTGGWSTDTQYF
NA	TRBV18	NA	TRBJ1-1	TGTGCCAGCTCGATGACAGGGAACACTGAAGCTTTCTTT	CASSMTGNTEAFF
NA	TRBV11-1	NA	TRBJ2-1	TGTGCCAGCAGCCCCGGACTAAGCGGGCCCTACAATGAGCAGTTCTTC	CASSPGLSGPYNEQFF
few	TRBV5-4	NA	TRBJ1-1	TGTGCCAGCAGTCTGGTGTGGGGGGGGAACACTGAAGCTTTCTTT	CASSLVWGGNTEAFF
once	TRBV5-3	NA	TRBJ2-2	TGTGTCAAGACCGGGGAGCTGTTTTTT	CVKTGELFF
once	TRBV30	NA	TRBJ1-2	TGTGCCTGGAGTCACCCGGGAAACTATGGCTACACCTTC	CAWSHPGNYGYTF
NA	TRBV6-5	TRBD1	TRBJ1-2	TGTGCCAGCCGTAGACAGGGCGGGGAGAACTATGGCTACACCTTC	CASRRQGGENYGYTF
NA	TRBV11-1	NA	TRBJ1-2	TGTGCCAGCAGCTTGGGTCCCGGGGGTGACTATGGCTACACCTTC	CASSLGPGGDYGYTF
NA	TRBV11-2	NA	TRBJ2-1	TGTGCCAGCAGCTTAGACGTCCAGGGCCCTGAGCAGTTCTTC	CASSLDVQGPEQFF
NA	TRBV10-3	TRBD2	TRBJ2-5	TGTGCCATCAGTGATACCACTAGCGGGGGGGAGACCCAGTACTTC	CAISDTTSGGETQYF
NA	TRBV2	NA	TRBJ1-1	TGTGCCAGCAGTGATTATCCGAACACTGAAGCTTTCTTT	CASSDYPNTEAFF
once	TRBV7-2	NA	TRBJ1-3	TGTGCCAGCAGCTTGGCTCTTAGCTCTGGAAACACCATATATTTT	CASSLALSSGNTIYF
NA	TRBV7-8	NA	TRBJ1-4	TGTGCCAGCAGCTTAGCGGACGGGATCGGAAAACTGTTTTTT	CASSLADGIGKLFF
NA	TRBV30	TRBD1	TRBJ1-4	TGTGCCTGGAGTGGGAACAGGGGTGCTAATGAAAAACTGTTTTTT	CAWSGNRGANEKLFF
NA	TRBV5-1	TRBD2	TRBJ2-1	TGCGCCAGCAGCTTGGAACGGGGGGGTACCGATGAGCAGTTCTTC	CASSLERGGTDEQFF
NA	TRBV19	NA	TRBJ1-1	TGTGCCAGTGCGACCACAAACAGGGTACCAGCTTTCTTT	CASATTNRVPAFF
NA	TRBV7-8	TRBD1	TRBJ1-6	TGTGCCAGCAGCTTACCGACAGGGAATACGCCCCTCCACTTT	CASSLPTGNTPLHF
NA	TRBV5-1	TRBD1	TRBJ1-3	TGCGCCAGCAGCTTTGACAGGGCGGACGGACTGGGGGCGGACGGAAACACCATATATTTT	CASSFDRADGLGADGNTIYF
NA	TRBV11-2	TRBD2	TRBJ2-1	TGTGCCAGCAGCTTAGATCCGGGGGGGCACAATGAGCAGTTCTTC	CASSLDPGGHNEQFF
NA	TRBV7-2	TRBD1	TRBJ1-3	TGTGCCAGCAGCTTGGACAGGGGTTCCGGAAACACCATATATTTT	CASSLDRGSGNTIYF
NA	TRBV18	NA	TRBJ2-5	TGTGCCAGCTCGAACGGGGACCAAGAGACCCAGTACTTC	CASSNGDQETQYF
NA	TRBV5-1	TRBD1	TRBJ2-1	TGCGCCAGCAGCTTGGGACAGGGTATCAATGAGCAGTTCTTC	CASSLGQGINEQFF
NA	TRBV2	TRBD1	TRBJ1-3	TGTGCCAGCAGTGAGGGACAGGGAAACTCTGGAAACACCATATATTTT	CASSEGQGNSGNTIYF
few	TRBV18	NA	TRBJ2-3	TGTGCCAGCTCACCCGACAACCCAGATACGCAGTATTTT	CASSPDNPDTQYF
NA	TRBV30	NA	TRBJ1-2	TGTGCCTGGAGTGGAACTGGGTTTCGTCCTTTCCGCCTCTATGGCTACACCTTC	CAWSGTGFRPFRLYGYTF
NA	TRBV7-2	NA	TRBJ1-1	TGTGCCAGCAGCACCACCGGGACACGCCCCACTGAAGCTTTCTTT	CASSTTGTRPTEAFF
NA	TRBV4-2	NA	TRBJ2-7	TGTGCCAGCAGCCAAACACAGGGCTCCTACGAGCAGTACTTC	CASSQTQGSYEQYF
NA	TRBV28	TRBD1	TRBJ2-1	TGTGCCAGCAGTCCCCCGGGACAGGGGGTGTACAATGAGCAGTTCTTC	CASSPPGQGVYNEQFF
once	TRBV14	NA	TRBJ2-5	TGTGCCAGCAGCCAACTACAGCTTCAAGAGACCCAGTACTTC	CASSQLQLQETQYF
NA	TRBV7-2	NA	TRBJ2-2	TGTGCCAGCAGCTTAGAACCGGGGGCGTATGCCGGGGAGCTGTTTTTT	CASSLEPGAYAGELFF
NA	TRBV5-1	TRBD1	TRBJ2-6	TGCGCCAGCAGCAGGGGAGACAGGGCAGCAGGGGCCAACGTCCTGACTTTC	CASSRGDRAAGANVLTF
NA	TRBV2	TRBD2	TRBJ2-3	TGTGCCAGCAGTGAATCGGGACTAGCCACAGATACGCAGTATTTT	CASSESGLATDTQYF